A single T cell receptor (beta chain) is shown here with its context. The sample comes from a study of OX40 agonist ivuxolimab in advanced cancers. Assay used: immunoSEQ multiplex PCR; TCRdb lists only in-frame clones, some missing. The sample records 34,000 or so clones, around 81% being singletons. The TCR was taken from an adult with an advanced solid tumor such as melanoma, head and neck, liver or kidney cancer. This specimen consisted of CD4+ or CD8+ T cells sorted from blood, obtained in a trial of the OX40 agonist ivuxolimab.

The CDR3 loop reads CASSPRDSGTDTQYF. CDR3 coding DNA: TGTGCCAGCTCACCACGGGACAGCGGCACAGATACGCAGTATTTT. This chain links TRBV18 with TRBJ2-3; 7 bases match TRBD1. V lost 1 base, J lost 1 base, and 2 bases stayed unmatched. The CDR3 totals 15 residues. Germline V gene sequence: CDR1 KGHSH, CDR2 LQKENI.